These T cell receptor beta chains were read from a single sample in a study of blood T cell repertoires in COVID-19. Profiling relied on immunoSEQ multiplex PCR, and the TCRdb table lists in-frame clones only, not all of them. The table lists over 350,000 clones, around 90% of them singletons. Sequencing was performed on PBMCs or T cells enriched from blood (not recorded which). Receptors were obtained from a woman aged 18-35 years with acute COVID-19. The CDR3 runs from the conserved cysteine through the conserved F or W. A D gene is named only where the DNA matches it firmly. Size is omitted from some rows. Given values are once, few, many or a class for expanded clones.

J,D,V,size,CDR3,DNA
TRBJ1-4,TRBD1,TRBV5-1,few,CASSLVTTGGSRKLFF,TGCGCCAGCAGCTTGGTTACGACAGGGGGCTCAAGAAAACTGTTTTTT
TRBJ2-1,TRBD2,TRBV11-2,-,CASSLALGTRDNEQFF,TGTGCCAGCAGCTTAGCCCTCGGGACTAGGGACAATGAGCAGTTCTTC
TRBJ1-5,TRBD1,TRBV5-6,-,CASSDRESGQPQHF,TGTGCCAGCAGCGACAGGGAATCGGGTCAGCCCCAGCATTTT
TRBJ1-4,TRBD1,TRBV20-1,few,CSAIETGSGEKLFF,TGCAGTGCTATTGAGACAGGGAGCGGGGAAAAACTGTTTTTT
TRBJ1-2,TRBD1,TRBV15,-,CATSNPGTGGIPYGYTF,TGTGCCACCAGCAACCCCGGGACAGGGGGCATCCCGTATGGCTACACCTTC
TRBJ2-7,TRBD2,TRBV27,-,CASSDWTSGYEQYF,TGTGCCAGCAGTGACTGGACTAGCGGGTACGAGCAGTACTTC
TRBJ2-5,-,TRBV7-6,-,CASGQGLETQYF,TGTGCCAGCGGCCAGGGGCTGGAGACCCAGTACTTC
TRBJ2-1,TRBD2,TRBV3-1/TRBV3-2,-,CASTWGGSLFHNEQFF,TGTGCCAGCACATGGGGGGGGTCCCTTTTCCACAATGAGCAGTTCTTC
TRBJ2-3,TRBD2,TRBV4-1,-,CASSQGGRVIWRDTQYF,TGCGCCAGCAGCCAAGGCGGGAGGGTCATTTGGCGAGATACGCAGTATTTT
TRBJ2-5,-,TRBV6-5,few,CASSYFFGGETQYF,TGTGCCAGCAGTTACTTTTTCGGGGGTGAGACCCAGTACTTC
TRBJ2-5,-,TRBV6-5,once,CASSYSAGTYQETQYF,TGTGCCAGCAGTTACTCCGCGGGAACTTACCAAGAGACCCAGTACTTC
TRBJ2-1,TRBD2,TRBV27,-,CASSLGLAGGRNEQFF,TGTGCCAGCAGTCTAGGACTAGCGGGAGGCCGCAATGAGCAGTTCTTC
TRBJ2-7,-,TRBV4-3,-,CASSQEGGVTYEQYF,TGCGCCAGCAGCCAAGAAGGGGGGGTTACCTACGAGCAGTACTTC
TRBJ2-1,-,TRBV11-2,-,CASSIAYSYNEQFF,TGTGCCAGCAGCATAGCGTACTCCTACAATGAGCAGTTCTTC
TRBJ1-3,-,TRBV6-5,-,CASSPRQNSGNTIYF,TGTGCCAGCAGTCCTCGACAGAACTCTGGAAACACCATATATTTT
TRBJ2-7,TRBD2,TRBV5-4,-,CASSSGTSGSEQYF,TGTGCCAGCAGCTCCGGGACTAGCGGCTCCGAGCAGTACTTC
TRBJ1-1,TRBD1,TRBV28,-,CASSSGQGRTEAFF,TGTGCCAGCAGTTCGGGACAGGGACGCACTGAAGCTTTCTTT
TRBJ1-4,-,TRBV28,-,CASSFEGLPNEKLFF,TGTGCCAGCAGTTTTGAGGGCCTTCCTAATGAAAAACTGTTTTTT
TRBJ2-5,TRBD2,TRBV7-2,-,CASSLGAGGRETQYF,TGTGCCAGCAGCTTAGGGGCGGGAGGAAGGGAGACCCAGTACTTC
TRBJ2-1,TRBD2,TRBV10-3,-,CAIKGGGSSYNEQFF,TGTGCCATCAAGGGTGGCGGGAGCTCCTACAATGAGCAGTTCTTC
TRBJ1-1,-,TRBV13,-,CASSYGTEAFF,TGTGCCAGCAGTTACGGGACTGAAGCTTTCTTT
TRBJ2-6,-,TRBV30,-,CAWERTSGANVLTF,TGTGCCTGGGAAAGAACTTCTGGGGCCAACGTCCTGACTTTC
TRBJ2-4,-,TRBV27,once,CASPLVRAKNIQYF,TGTGCCAGCCCGTTAGTTAGAGCCAAAAACATTCAGTACTTC
TRBJ1-1,-,TRBV5-5,-,CASRSDFWTANTEAFF,TGTGCCAGCAGAAGTGACTTTTGGACAGCGAACACTGAAGCTTTCTTT
TRBJ1-3,-,TRBV3-1/TRBV3-2,-,CASSQELNSGNTIYF,TGTGCCAGCAGCCAAGAACTTAACTCTGGAAACACCATATATTTT
TRBJ2-7,TRBD2,TRBV28,-,CASSPLRERSFEQYF,TGTGCCAGCAGCCCCTTGCGGGAGAGGTCCTTTGAGCAGTACTTC
TRBJ2-3,-,TRBV10-1,-,CASSEDRDTQYF,TGCGCCAGCAGTGAGGATAGAGATACGCAGTATTTT
TRBJ1-6,TRBD1,TRBV27,-,CASSWNRDRASPLHF,TGTGCCAGCAGTTGGAACCGGGACAGGGCTTCACCCCTCCACTTT
TRBJ2-3,TRBD2,TRBV6-5,once,CASRPLADDTQYF,TGTGCCAGCAGGCCCCTAGCGGACGATACGCAGTATTTT
TRBJ1-1,-,TRBV27,-,CASSNDRIKNTEAFF,TGTGCCAGCAGTAATGACAGAATCAAGAACACTGAAGCTTTCTTT
TRBJ1-2,TRBD1,TRBV5-4,-,CASSRKQGDGYTF,TGTGCCAGCAGCCGAAAACAGGGGGATGGCTACACCTTC
TRBJ2-7,-,TRBV7-6,once,CASSPAYEQYF,TGTGCCAGCAGCCCCGCCTACGAGCAGTACTTC
TRBJ2-2,TRBD1,TRBV7-6,-,CASSQGQGNAGELFF,TGTGCCAGCAGCCAAGGACAGGGAAACGCCGGGGAGCTGTTTTTT
TRBJ2-5,-,TRBV2,-,CASSRGPKETQYF,TGTGCCAGCAGCAGGGGCCCAAAGGAGACCCAGTACTTC
TRBJ1-1,TRBD1,TRBV6-5,-,CASIAHDREDTEAFF,TGTGCCAGCATCGCTCACGACAGGGAGGACACTGAAGCTTTCTTT
TRBJ1-4,-,TRBV30,-,CAWTGGGLGEKLFF,TGTGCCTGGACGGGGGGCGGATTGGGGGAAAAACTGTTTTTT
TRBJ2-2,-,TRBV7-2,few,CASSLSSPPPGELFF,TGTGCCAGCAGCTTATCCTCCCCTCCTCCCGGGGAGCTGTTTTTT
TRBJ1-2,-,TRBV6-5,-,CASRDRDINYGYTF,TGTGCCAGCAGGGACCGGGACATTAACTATGGCTACACCTTC
TRBJ2-3,TRBD2,TRBV18,-,CASSPDGPGTSGTIISTDTQYF,TGTGCCAGCTCACCCGATGGTCCCGGGACTAGCGGGACTATTATAAGCACAGATACGCAGTATTTT
TRBJ1-2,-,TRBV21-1,-,CASSKVSQRYYGYTF,TGTGCCAGCAGCAAAGTTTCCCAGCGGTACTATGGCTACACCTTC
TRBJ1-5,-,TRBV10-1,-,CASSEGGEPQHF,TGCGCCAGCAGTGAGGGGGGCGAGCCCCAGCATTTT
TRBJ2-3,-,TRBV5-4,-,CASSLYTDTQYF,TGTGCCAGCAGCCTATACACAGATACGCAGTATTTT
TRBJ2-2,-,TRBV11-2,-,CASRYGGLYTGELFF,TGTGCCAGCAGATATGGGGGACTCTACACCGGGGAGCTGTTTTTT
TRBJ2-7,-,TRBV6-5,-,CASRSPRARPYEQYF,TGTGCCAGCAGGTCTCCCAGGGCTCGCCCCTACGAGCAGTACTTC
TRBJ2-5,TRBD2,TRBV11-3,-,CASSSGGTQYF,TGTGCCAGCAGCTCGGGGGGAACCCAGTACTTC
TRBJ1-1,TRBD1,TRBV9,once,CASSVGTTGLNTEAFF,TGTGCCAGCAGCGTAGGTACGACAGGGTTGAACACTGAAGCTTTCTTT
TRBJ2-5,-,TRBV20-1,-,CSASFREETQYF,TGCAGTGCTAGTTTCAGGGAAGAGACCCAGTACTTC
TRBJ1-5,TRBD1,TRBV4-2,-,CASSQDVGQGYQPQHF,TGTGCCAGCAGCCAAGATGTGGGACAGGGGTATCAGCCCCAGCATTTT
TRBJ2-5,-,TRBV15,-,CATSRPGTQHQETQYF,TGTGCCACCAGCAGGCCCGGGACTCAGCATCAAGAGACCCAGTACTTC
TRBJ1-2,-,TRBV6-5,-,CASSYSQASYGYTF,TGTGCCAGCAGTTATTCGCAGGCGAGTTATGGCTACACCTTC
TRBJ1-1,-,TRBV30,-,CAWRAGLMVTEAFF,TGTGCCTGGAGAGCGGGACTAATGGTAACTGAAGCTTTCTTT
TRBJ2-1,-,TRBV7-9,-,CASSLAGGLGYNEQFF,TGTGCCAGCAGCTTAGCGGGGGGACTTGGGTACAATGAGCAGTTCTTC
TRBJ1-2,TRBD1,TRBV28,-,CASSLTGKGFGGYTF,TGTGCCAGCAGTTTGACAGGGAAAGGGTTTGGGGGCTACACCTTC
TRBJ2-1,TRBD1,TRBV28,-,CASSFYTGGAGYNEQFF,TGTGCCAGCAGTTTCTATACAGGGGGCGCGGGATACAATGAGCAGTTCTTC
TRBJ2-7,-,TRBV7-6,-,CASSLVIDSYEQYF,TGTGCCAGCAGCTTAGTAATAGACAGCTACGAGCAGTACTTC
TRBJ2-7,-,TRBV19,-,CASSPPYKGEQYF,TGTGCCAGTAGCCCTCCCTACAAGGGGGAGCAGTACTTC